The 24 T cell receptor beta chains below all came from one sample that was sequenced in a study of cytomegalovirus exposure and HLA in healthy donors. A multiplex PCR was run with 60 Vbeta primers and 13 Jbeta primers. Some clones are missing from TCRdb's copy, which holds only in-frame ones; the method was immunoSEQ multiplex PCR. The top ten hold 1.5% to 2% of the sample, which has about 140,000 clones, 76% seen once. The sequencing input was PBMCs. The receptors were sampled from a middle-aged woman in good health and CMV-seronegative.

In this sample, this clone turned up once. The chain carries TRBV2 and TRBJ2-1; TRBD2 agrees at 11 bases. This CDR3 has 16 residues. From germline, CDR1 is SNHLY and CDR2 FYNNEI. The V segment lost 6 bases and the J segment 7 bases; nucleotides outside the gene matches: 11. CDR3 in DNA: TGTGCCAGCAGGACTACTATAGCGGGGGGGCAGAATGAGCAGTTCTTC. Its protein product is CASRTTIAGGQNEQFF. Based on the CDR3 plus reference TRBV2 and TRBJ2-1, the full variable domain is EPEVTQTPSHQVTQMGQEVILRCVPISNHLYFYWYRQILGQKVEFLVSFYNNEISEKSEIFDDQFSVERPDGSNFTLKIRSTKLEDSAMYFCASRTTIAGGQNEQFFGPGTRLTVL.

The chain employs TRBV5-1 and TRBJ1-2, with D unresolved. Germline CDR1 reads SGHRS; CDR2 reads YFSETQ. V was pared by 5 bases and J by 2 bases, with 10 bases between. This CDR3 is built from 13 residues. The CDR3 spells CASSSTWNYGYTF. As DNA, the CDR3 is TGCGCCAGCAGTTCCACATGGAACTATGGCTACACCTTC.

The rearrangement links TRBV18 to TRBJ1-3; D not resolved. V lost 0 bases and J 0 bases, leaving 9 bases between the germline ends. Per germline, CDR1 KGHSH and CDR2 LQKENI. The CDR3 contains 16 residues. DNA of the CDR3: TGTGCCAGCTCACCACCAGGTAGCAGCTCTGGAAACACCATATATTTT. Translating gives CASSPPGSSSGNTIYF.

This chain connects TRBV4-2 to TRBJ2-7; tentatively, D is TRBD2 (6 bases). The germline V gene encodes CDR1 LGHNA and CDR2 YNFKEQ. Trimming cost V 0 bases and J 3 bases, with 12 bases left between them. This CDR3 region has 15 residues. The CDR3 here is CASSQDAGWDYEQYF. The CDR3 bases are TGTGCCAGCAGCCAAGATGCGGGATGGGACTACGAGCAGTACTTC.

The V gene is TRBV15, the J gene TRBJ1-4; no firm D call. The CDR3 loop spans 13 amino acids. V was pared by 9 bases and J by 4 bases, with 12 bases between. Germline CDR1 is LNHNV and CDR2 is YYDKDF (reference sequence). CDR3 amino acids: CATSLQHNEKLFF. Here the CDR3 DNA reads TGTGCCACTTCGTTGCAACATAATGAAAAACTGTTTTTT.

The chain uses TRBV25-1 and TRBJ1-2, with 9 bases lining up with TRBD1. The germline gives CDR1 MGHDK, CDR2 SYGVNS. There are 12 residues in the CDR3. The V and J ends lost 6 bases and 8 bases, in that order; junction bases with no gene match: 4. CDR3 DNA: TGTGCCAGCAGGGGACAGGGTGGCGGCTACACCTTC. Translation gives CASRGQGGGYTF.

The chain combines TRBV14 with TRBJ1-1; the D is unclear. Germline V gene sequence: CDR1 SGHDN, CDR2 FVKESK. The germline V and J ends were trimmed by 0 bases and 7 bases, with 18 bases remaining between them. The CDR3 is 16 residues long. The CDR3 DNA reads TGTGCCAGCAGCCAAGATTCTAACAGATTATTGGGTGAAGCTTTCTTT. Translated: CASSQDSNRLLGEAFF.

The chain links TRBV7-6 to TRBJ2-7; TRBD1 aligns across 10 bases. V lost 5 bases to trimming and J lost 0 bases; unmatched junction nucleotides: 22. The CDR3 runs 21 residues. Germline CDR1 is SGHVS and CDR2 is FNYEAQ. In nucleotides, the CDR3 is TGTGCCAGCAGCCCTGTCCGGGACAGGGGATCAGGGAGTTTTTCCTCCTACGAGCAGTACTTC. Translated: CASSPVRDRGSGSFSSYEQYF.

The sample holds a few counts of this clone. The V call is TRBV14, the J call TRBJ1-3, with TRBD1 as a possible D gene (5 bases). Trimming took 3 bases from V and 1 from J, leaving 10 bases between them. The CDR3 contains 15 residues. Germline lookup yields CDR1 SGHDN and CDR2 FVKESK. The CDR3 bases are TGTGCCAGCAGCCATATTCAGGGTTCTGGAAACACCATATATTTT. It translates to CASSHIQGSGNTIYF.

This chain joins TRBV13 and TRBJ2-2; 10 nucleotides align to TRBD2. Germline CDR1 and CDR2: PRHDT and FYEKMQ (reference sequence). The CDR3 spans 16 residues. Losses at the gene ends were 4 bases for V and 6 bases for J; bases not matched to a gene: 8. The CDR3 spells CASSSTWLAGAGELFF. The CDR3 DNA reads TGTGCCAGCAGCTCTACCTGGCTAGCGGGAGCCGGGGAGCTGTTTTTT.

In nucleotides, the CDR3 is TGTGCCAGCAGTTTAGGGGTAGGAGGGGGCGCCGTTGGCTACACCTTC. Protein product: CASSLGVGGGAVGYTF. This chain uses TRBV28 with TRBJ1-2; 7 nucleotides agree with TRBD1. The V gene's germline CDR1 is MDHEN and CDR2 SYDVKM. Trimming took 2 bases from V and 7 from J; bases not matched to a gene: 13. The CDR3 is 16 amino acids.

V usage is TRBV7-8 and J usage is TRBJ2-5; D unresolved. Germline CDR1 is SGHVS and CDR2 is FQNEAQ. The length of the CDR3 is 15 residues. V lost 5 bases and J lost 7, with 20 bases in between. The CDR3 here is CASSPFGTGRRTQYF. The CDR3 bases are TGTGCCAGCAGCCCCTTTGGTACGGGTCGGCGGACCCAGTACTTC.

The chain couples TRBV6-5 to TRBJ2-7, with D possibly TRBD1 on 6 matching bases. V shed 2 bases and J shed 2 bases, with 10 bases lying between them. This CDR3 contains 14 residues. Germline-derived CDR1 and CDR2 are MNHEY and SVGAGI. The CDR3 loop reads CASSYRQGTYEQYF. The CDR3 DNA follows: TGTGCCAGCAGTTACAGGCAGGGGACCTACGAGCAGTACTTC.

The chain joins TRBV6-5 to TRBJ2-2, with 7 bases lining up with TRBD1. CDR1 and CDR2 (germline): MNHEY, SVGAGI. The CDR3 totals 14 residues. With V trimmed by 6 bases and J by 3 bases, 4 bases remained unmatched. The chain's CDR3 is CASSRDSYTGELFF. In nucleotides, the CDR3 is TGTGCCAGCAGCCGGGACAGCTACACCGGGGAGCTGTTTTTT.

The chain employs TRBV15 and TRBJ2-5; TRBD1 aligns across 9 bases. The DNA end is more similar to TRBJ2-7, so the J call may be wrong. The length of the CDR3 is 15 residues. CDR1 and CDR2 (germline): LNHNV, YYDKDF (reference sequence). CDR3 in amino acids: CATSSPDRGGYEQYF. The CDR3 DNA is TGTGCCACCAGCTCCCCGGACAGGGGAGGTTACGAGCAGTACTTC.

This chain links TRBV11-2 with TRBJ1-2; 11 positions agree with TRBD1. V shed 1 base, J shed 9 bases, and the junction held 4 bases outside the gene matches. Germline CDR1 is SGHAT and CDR2 is FQNNGV. The CDR3 is made up of 14 amino acids. In DNA, the CDR3 is TGTGCCAGCAGCTTAGGGGGACAGGGGGGCAGCTACACCTTC. This codes for CASSLGGQGGSYTF.

The chain joins TRBV19 to TRBJ1-6, with 8 bases fitting TRBD1. The germline V gene has CDR1 LNHDA and CDR2 SQIVND (reference sequence). The trim removed 3 bases at V and 7 bases at J, leaving 8 bases unmatched. The CDR3 is 16 residues long. CDR3 bases: TGTGCCAGTAGTATTAACCGGGACAGGCCGAATTCACCCCTCCACTTT. This sequence encodes CASSINRDRPNSPLHF.

The chain carries TRBV6-1 and TRBJ1-2; weak D call: TRBD1 (5 bases). V was clipped by 1 base and J by 6 bases, with 12 bases between them. Germline CDR1 is MNHNS and CDR2 is SASEGT. This CDR3 spans 14 amino acids. The CDR3 coding sequence is TGTGCCAGCAGTGAAGAGGGCAGGGAGGATGGCTACACCTTC. This sequence encodes CASSEEGREDGYTF.

V usage is TRBV7-2 and J usage is TRBJ1-2, with 10 bases identical to TRBD1. Germline V lookup: CDR1 SGHTA, CDR2 FQGNSA. The CDR3 runs 15 residues. V shed 5 bases and J 3 bases; nucleotides not matched to a gene: 6. The CDR3 bases are TGTGCCAGCAGCCTAGACAGGGGGCTTGACTATGGCTACACCTTC. It translates to CASSLDRGLDYGYTF.

This clone occurred once. The V call is TRBV2, the J call TRBJ1-5; D gene unclear. The CDR3 extends over 15 amino acids. Per germline, CDR1 SNHLY and CDR2 FYNNEI. V lost 6 bases and J lost 6, with 18 bases in between. CDR3 amino acids: CASRTEVLSGQPQHF. CDR3 bases: TGTGCCAGCAGGACTGAAGTACTCAGTGGTCAGCCCCAGCATTTT. Looking up the rest from reference TRBV2 and TRBJ1-5 gives the full variable domain: EPEVTQTPSHQVTQMGQEVILRCVPISNHLYFYWYRQILGQKVEFLVSFYNNEISEKSEIFDDQFSVERPDGSNFTLKIRSTKLEDSAMYFCASRTEVLSGQPQHFGDGTRLSIL.

This chain joins TRBV7-9 and TRBJ2-7, with D maybe TRBD1 (6 bases). Germline V gives CDR1 SEHNR, CDR2 FQNEAQ (reference sequence). The germline V and J ends were trimmed by 0 bases and 4 bases, with 13 bases remaining between them. This CDR3 has 15 residues. CDR3 coding DNA: TGTGCCAGCAGCTTAGCGGTGGGGGACACTTACGAGCAGTACTTC. This sequence encodes CASSLAVGDTYEQYF. The variable domain in full, with the rest retrieved from reference TRBV7-9 and TRBJ2-7, is DTGVSQNPRHKITKRGQNVTFRCDPISEHNRLYWYRQTLGQGPEFLTYFQNEAQLEKSRLLSDRFSAERPKGSFSTLEIQRTEQGDSAMYLCASSLAVGDTYEQYFGPGTRLTVT.

This clone was observed a handful of times. This sequence joins TRBV6-1 and TRBJ2-1; D remains ambiguous. V was trimmed by 4 bases and J by 1 base, leaving 14 bases between them. The germline V gene has CDR1 MNHNS and CDR2 SASEGT. CDR3 length: 16 amino acids. In nucleotides, the CDR3 is TGTGCCAGCAGTGGCCTCTCGTCCCGGTCCTACAATGAGCAGTTCTTC. Its protein is CASSGLSSRSYNEQFF.

V usage is TRBV15 and J usage is TRBJ1-1, with 7 bases identical to TRBD1. Germline lookup yields CDR1 LNHNV and CDR2 YYDKDF (reference sequence). The CDR3 has 15 amino acids. Germline trimming cut 3 bases from V and 0 bases from J; bases unmatched to any gene: 4. The CDR3 is CATSRDRKLNTEAFF. CDR3 DNA: TGTGCCACCAGCAGGGACAGGAAACTGAACACTGAAGCTTTCTTT.

DNA for the CDR3: TGTGCCAGTAGTATAGCGGGGAACTATGGCTACACCTTC. Protein sequence: CASSIAGNYGYTF. The gene calls are TRBV19 and TRBJ1-2; D not resolved. Trimming took 1 base from V and 2 from J, leaving 5 bases between them. The CDR3 is 13 residues long. Germline CDR1 and CDR2: LNHDA and SQIVND (reference sequence).